One sample yielded the 25 T cell receptor beta chains listed below, sequenced in a study of blood T cell repertoires in COVID-19. Here immunoSEQ multiplex PCR was the method, and the copy in TCRdb shows in-frame clones only, minus some. The sample shows about 190,000 clones, around 85% of them seen only once. Specimen: PBMCs or T cells enriched from blood (not recorded which). These receptors were obtained from a woman aged 25 to 39 who had recovered from COVID-19.

The V call is TRBV18, the J call TRBJ1-5; no definite D call. The germline V gene encodes CDR1 KGHSH and CDR2 LQKENI. The CDR3 contains 15 residues. Between the trimmed V and J ends, which lost 3 bases and 2 bases, there was a span of 11 bases. In DNA form, the CDR3 reads TGTGCCAGCTCACCCCCCCCCGGGGGCAATCAGCCCCAGCATTTT. This translates into CASSPPPGGNQPQHF. The full variable domain, rest sourced from reference TRBV18 and TRBJ1-5, is NAGVMQNPRHLVRRRGQEARLRCSPMKGHSHVYWYRQLPEEGLKFMVYLQKENIIDESGMPKERFSAEFPKEGPSILRIQQVVRGDSAAYFCASSPPPGGNQPQHFGDGTRLSIL.

The J gene is TRBJ2-2, the V gene TRBV5-4; weak D call: TRBD2 (5 bases). There are 16 residues in the CDR3. Trimming removed 4 bases from V and 4 bases from J, with 17 bases in between. The germline V gene encodes CDR1 SGHNT and CDR2 YYREEE (reference sequence). CDR3 sequence (DNA): TGTGCCAGCAGCGAGGGCCCACATCGGGGCACCGGGGAGCTGTTTTTT. It is translated as CASSEGPHRGTGELFF.

This clone showed up just once. CDR3 protein: CASKEQTNTGELFF. The DNA for the CDR3 is TGTGCCAGCAAAGAACAGACGAACACCGGGGAGCTGTTTTTT. V and J are TRBV2 and TRBJ2-2; D uncertain. This CDR3 region has 14 residues. Germline CDR1 SNHLY, CDR2 FYNNEI. Trimming stripped 7 bases from V and 0 bases from J, with 9 bases between.

This chain connects TRBV5-1 to TRBJ1-6, with TRBD1 matching 7 bases. Trimming took 3 bases from V and 5 from J; bases not matched to a gene: 8. Germline-derived CDR1 and CDR2 are SGHRS and YFSETQ. The CDR3 length is 16 residues. CDR3 sequence: CASSSRQGTDNSPLHF. The CDR3 bases are TGCGCCAGCAGCTCCCGGCAGGGGACAGATAATTCACCCCTCCACTTT. Drawing the rest from reference TRBV5-1 and TRBJ1-6, the complete variable domain is KAGVTQTPRYLIKTRGQQVTLSCSPISGHRSVSWYQQTPGQGLQFLFEYFSETQRNKGNFPGRFSGRQFSNSRSEMNVSTLELGDSALYLCASSSRQGTDNSPLHFGNGTRLTVT.

The J gene is TRBJ2-1, the V gene TRBV15; TRBD1 matches 7 bases. The CDR3 has 16 residues. The germline gives CDR1 LNHNV, CDR2 YYDKDF (reference sequence). After removal of 4 bases from V and 4 bases from J, the junction contained 10 bases not matched to a gene. CDR3 region: CATSTMRGQTYNEQFF. The CDR3 bases are TGTGCCACCAGCACAATGAGGGGACAGACGTACAATGAGCAGTTCTTC.

V and J are TRBV28 and TRBJ1-1; D is perhaps TRBD1 (5 bases). This CDR3 spans 15 amino acids. V lost 6 bases and J lost 3, with 17 bases in between. From germline, CDR1 is MDHEN and CDR2 SYDVKM. The CDR3 region has the DNA TGTGCCAGCAGCCTTCTCGGGACTGCCGACACTGAAGCTTTCTTT. Translated: CASSLLGTADTEAFF.

The J gene is TRBJ2-2, the V gene TRBV9, with 7 bases aligning to TRBD2. The trim removed 0 bases at V and 5 bases at J, leaving 7 bases unmatched. This CDR3 has 16 residues. Germline CDR1 reads SGDLS; CDR2 reads YYNGEE. CDR3 nucleotides: TGTGCCAGCAGCGTAGTAGGGAGGGCCCCAACCGGGGAGCTGTTTTTT. Protein product: CASSVVGRAPTGELFF. The full variable domain, its missing parts supplied by reference TRBV9 and TRBJ2-2, is DSGVTQTPKHLITATGQRVTLRCSPRSGDLSVYWYQQSLDQGLQFLIQYYNGEERAKGNILERFSAQQFPDLHSELNLSSLELGDSALYFCASSVVGRAPTGELFFGEGSRLTVL.

This chain joins TRBV11-3 and TRBJ1-1, with 7 bases matching TRBD1. Per the germline V gene, CDR1 is SGHNT and CDR2 is YENEEA. Trimming cost V 5 bases and J 6 bases; bases outside gene matches: 12. This CDR3 has 15 residues. The CDR3 region is CASSIHPGQWSEAFF. The CDR3 DNA reads as TGTGCCAGCAGCATTCATCCGGGACAGTGGTCTGAAGCTTTCTTT.

The chain uses TRBV5-1 and TRBJ2-1; 13 bases are a match to TRBD2. The CDR3 sequence is 17 residues long. V was pared by 4 bases and J by 5 bases, with 9 bases of the junction left unmatched. The germline gives CDR1 SGHRS, CDR2 YFSETQ. CDR3 residues: CASSGQLAGGPNNEQFF. CDR3 nucleotides: TGCGCCAGCAGCGGGCAACTAGCGGGGGGGCCCAACAATGAGCAGTTCTTC. The variable domain in full, completed from reference TRBV5-1 and TRBJ2-1, reads KAGVTQTPRYLIKTRGQQVTLSCSPISGHRSVSWYQQTPGQGLQFLFEYFSETQRNKGNFPGRFSGRQFSNSRSEMNVSTLELGDSALYLCASSGQLAGGPNNEQFFGPGTRLTVL.

The CDR3 bases are TGTGCCAGCAGCTTAACCGCGGGTCAGCCCCAGCATTTT. It specifies CASSLTAGQPQHF. The chain is built from TRBV7-6 and TRBJ1-5; no clear D gene. Germline CDR1 reads SGHVS; CDR2 reads FNYEAQ. Between the trimmed V and J ends, which lost 2 bases and 6 bases, there was a span of 8 bases. CDR3 length: 13 amino acids.

V usage is TRBV6-4 and J usage is TRBJ1-1; D is unresolved. Germline V gene sequence: CDR1 MRHNA, CDR2 SNTAGT. Trimming left V 4 bases short and J 0 bases short, with 6 bases between. The CDR3 extends over 13 amino acids. The CDR3 nucleotides read TGTGCCAGCAGTGTCGACATGAACACTGAAGCTTTCTTT. This translates into CASSVDMNTEAFF.

This clone was seen a single time. The chain employs TRBV7-9 and TRBJ2-1; 7 bases line up with TRBD1. This CDR3 spans 14 amino acids. Germline CDR1 SEHNR, CDR2 FQNEAQ (reference sequence). DNA for the CDR3: TGTGTTCTCTCAGACAGGGTCGGGTACAATGAGCAGTTCTTC. Its translation: CVLSDRVGYNEQFF.

This rearrangement joins TRBV6-5 to TRBJ1-2, with 10 bases aligning to TRBD1. V shed 6 bases, J shed 5 bases, and the junction held 6 bases outside the gene matches. The CDR3 has 14 amino acids. Germline V gene data show CDR1 as MNHEY and CDR2 as SVGAGI. The CDR3 nucleotides read TGTGCCAGCAGGGGGACAGGGGAAGGGTATGGCTACACCTTC. It yields the protein CASRGTGEGYGYTF.

The chain joins TRBV29-1 to TRBJ1-2, with a possible D match to TRBD1 (5 bases). The germline V gene has CDR1 SQVTM and CDR2 ANQGSEA. Trimming shortened V by 4 bases and J by 1 base, and 7 bases separated the two germline ends. CDR3 length: 12 residues. In DNA form, the CDR3 reads TGCAGCGTTGCGGGGGATAACTATGGCTACACCTTC. Translation: CSVAGDNYGYTF.

The chain recombines TRBV2 with TRBJ2-2, with 13 nucleotides matching TRBD2. Germline trimming cut 6 bases from V and 4 bases from J; bases unmatched to any gene: 11. Germline CDR1 SNHLY, CDR2 FYNNEI. This CDR3 is 18 amino acids long. This chain's CDR3 is CASRGGTSGARGTGELFF. The CDR3 nucleotides read TGTGCCAGCAGGGGAGGGACTAGCGGGGCGAGGGGCACCGGGGAGCTGTTTTTT. The complete variable domain, with remaining parts taken from reference TRBV2 and TRBJ2-2, reads EPEVTQTPSHQVTQMGQEVILRCVPISNHLYFYWYRQILGQKVEFLVSFYNNEISEKSEIFDDQFSVERPDGSNFTLKIRSTKLEDSAMYFCASRGGTSGARGTGELFFGEGSRLTVL.

The chain combines TRBV7-2 with TRBJ1-2, with 8 nucleotides matching TRBD1. Trimming cost V 5 bases and J 8 bases; bases outside gene matches: 10. Germline lookup yields CDR1 SGHTA and CDR2 FQGNSA. The CDR3 extends over 14 amino acids. The CDR3 DNA follows: TGTGCCAGCAGCCCGACGGACAGGGTTGGCGGCTACACCTTC. Amino acid sequence: CASSPTDRVGGYTF. Together with reference TRBV7-2 and TRBJ1-2, the CDR3 gives the full variable domain: GAGVSQSPSNKVTEKGKDVELRCDPISGHTALYWYRQSLGQGLEFLIYFQGNSAPDKSGLPSDRFSAERTGGSVSTLTIQRTQQEDSAVYLCASSPTDRVGGYTFGSGTRLTVV.

The chain carries TRBV10-3 and TRBJ1-1; D unresolved. The CDR3 loop spans 12 amino acids. With 10 bases removed from V and 3 bases from J, the gap between germline ends came to 12 bases. CDR1 and CDR2 (germline): ENHRY, SYGVKD. The chain's CDR3 is CATAARDTEAFF. CDR3 bases: TGTGCCACCGCCGCCCGGGACACTGAAGCTTTCTTT.

In its sample, this clone was seen once. This chain joins TRBV19 and TRBJ1-3; D possibly corresponds to TRBD1 (5 bases). Germline assignment: CDR1 LNHDA and CDR2 SQIVND (reference sequence). The CDR3 totals 16 residues. V lost 3 bases and J lost 0, with 12 bases in between. The CDR3 DNA follows: TGTGCCAGTAGTATGGGGGGAATTGGCTCTGGAAACACCATATATTTT. It specifies CASSMGGIGSGNTIYF.

The V call is TRBV10-1, the J call TRBJ2-3; D might be TRBD2 (6 bases). The CDR3 is made up of 19 amino acids. Germline CDR1 is WNHNN and CDR2 is SYGVQD (reference sequence). Deletions cut 4 bases from V and 1 base from J, with 24 bases between. The CDR3 DNA is TGCGCCAGCAGTGCAGTCGGGAGAAGTCTACTATCTCGCACAGATACGCAGTATTTT. Residues: CASSAVGRSLLSRTDTQYF.

The gene calls are TRBV5-3 and TRBJ2-7; 8 bases match TRBD2. TRBV5-3 is reported as an ORF; its role is uncertain. The CDR3 runs to 17 residues. V shed 10 bases, J shed 5 bases, and the junction held 23 bases outside the gene matches. The CDR3 protein is CARPTALRGVSLNEQYV. The DNA for the CDR3 is TGTGCCCGGCCAACCGCCCTGCGGGGGGTCTCCCTTAACGAGCAGTACGTC.

The rearrangement uses TRBV28 and TRBJ1-2; weak D call: TRBD1 (6 bases). V was trimmed by 7 bases and J by 4 bases, leaving 10 bases between them. Germline V gives CDR1 MDHEN, CDR2 SYDVKM. This CDR3 spans 12 amino acids. CDR3 residues: CASKGQFYGYTF. The CDR3, as DNA: TGTGCCAGCAAAGGACAGTTCTATGGCTACACCTTC.

Comment on this clone: An end of the junction does not agree with germline; a read error may underlie this. J is TRBJ2-2 and V is TRBV7-7, with TRBD2 matching over 12 bases. This CDR3 has 17 residues. Germline-derived CDR1 and CDR2 are SSHAT and FNYEAQ (reference sequence). CDR3 loop: CASSLRLAGDLSGELFF. The CDR3 DNA reads as TGTGCTAGCAGCTTACGACTAGCGGGAGATCTCTCCGGGGAGCTGTTTTTT.

The J gene is TRBJ1-6, the V gene TRBV5-6, with 8 bases that match TRBD1. Trimming took 1 base from V and 9 from J; bases not matched to a gene: 9. From germline, CDR1 is SGHDT and CDR2 YYEEEE. CDR3 size: 16 residues. The CDR3 region is CASSLRVGQGVSPLHF. The CDR3 DNA is TGTGCCAGCAGCTTGCGGGTCGGACAGGGAGTTTCACCCCTCCACTTT. The full variable domain, with the rest looked up from reference TRBV5-6 and TRBJ1-6, is DAGVTQSPTHLIKTRGQQVTLRCSPKSGHDTVSWYQQALGQGPQFIFQYYEEEERQRGNFPDRFSGHQFPNYSSELNVNALLLGDSALYLCASSLRVGQGVSPLHFGNGTRLTVT.

The chain combines TRBV4-2 with TRBJ2-1; maybe TRBD2 (7 bases). The V gene lost 4 bases and the J gene lost 0 bases, with 31 bases spanning the gap. This CDR3 region has 22 residues. Germline assignment: CDR1 LGHNA and CDR2 YNFKEQ. The CDR3 sequence is CASSPPLGRDYRDGSSYNEQFF. The CDR3 DNA is TGTGCCAGCAGCCCGCCCCTGGGAAGGGACTACAGGGACGGAAGCTCCTACAATGAGCAGTTCTTC.

The CDR3 nucleotides are TGTGCCAGCAGCTTAAGGGGACAGGGTTTCACTGAAGCTTTCTTT. As protein: CASSLRGQGFTEAFF. This chain joins TRBV5-8 and TRBJ1-1, with 9 bases fitting TRBD1. Trimming cost V 2 bases and J 4 bases; bases outside gene matches: 6. The CDR3 totals 15 residues. Germline V CDR1 and CDR2: SGHTS, YDEGEE.